Shown below are 16 T cell receptor beta chains from a single sample sequenced in a study of shared clonotypes between healthy human individuals (dated by TCRdb to 2018 to 2020). The library was generated by the immunoSEQ multiplex PCR assay. The table comes from immuneACCESS by way of TCRdb, which keeps in-frame sequences with V and J called. Part of the clones is missing from these tables; in studies checked, under half for an unresolved V gene and the rest for unknown reasons. Counted in this sample were more than 2 million clones; around 95% of them appeared once. Of the sample, roughly 0.13% is held by the ten largest clones. Input material: naive CD4+ T cells sorted from blood. According to the study, the label for this sample's cell subset or site signals: CD45RA+ positively selected. The receptors come from a young man in good health.

The chain recombines TRBV6-1 with TRBJ1-1; D call uncertain. The CDR3 runs to 12 residues. The V gene's germline CDR1 is MNHNS and CDR2 SASEGT. The V end lost 5 bases, the J end lost 4 bases, and 8 bases lay between the germline ends. This chain's CDR3 is CASSRWSTEAFF. CDR3 bases: TGTGCCAGCAGTAGATGGAGCACTGAAGCTTTCTTT.

The J gene is TRBJ2-7, the V gene TRBV5-6; 8 bases fit TRBD1. Trimming at V came to 2 bases and at J to 3 bases, leaving 4 bases not matched to a gene. Germline V gene sequence: CDR1 SGHDT, CDR2 YYEEEE. This CDR3 comprises 14 residues. CDR3 nucleotides: TGTGCCAGCAGCTTACGACAGGGGTTCTACGAGCAGTACTTC. Residues: CASSLRQGFYEQYF.

The CDR3 loop reads CASSQDPPGLAGVGSYNEQFF. The CDR3 coding sequence is TGCGCCAGCAGCCAAGACCCCCCGGGACTAGCGGGAGTGGGCTCCTACAATGAGCAGTTCTTC. The chain joins TRBV4-3 to TRBJ2-1; 14 bases are a match to TRBD2. CDR3 size: 21 residues. Germline V CDR1 and CDR2: LGHNA, YSLEER. The V segment lost 0 bases and the J segment 0 bases; nucleotides outside the gene matches: 10.

On this clone itself: The sample contains more than one DNA sequence encoding this CDR3. This chain uses TRBV6-5 with TRBJ2-2, with 8 bases aligning to TRBD1. The ends lost 5 bases at V and 5 bases at J; junction bases unmatched: 7. Germline V CDR1 and CDR2: MNHEY, SVGAGI. The CDR3 is made up of 15 amino acids. CDR3 nucleotide sequence: TGTGCCAGCAGTAATAGGCAGGGGGCGACCGGGGAGCTGTTTTTT. Protein: CASSNRQGATGELFF.

As regards this clone: The sample holds other DNA sequences that translate to the same CDR3. The J gene is TRBJ2-1, the V gene TRBV11-3; TRBD1 or TRBD2 may be the D gene (6 bases each). The V and J ends lost 1 base and 2 bases respectively, with 9 bases between them. The CDR3 totals 15 residues. The germline V gene encodes CDR1 SGHNT and CDR2 YENEEA. The CDR3 DNA reads as TGTGCCAGCAGCTTAGGGGGGGCCGCCTACAATGAGCAGTTCTTC. The encoded protein is CASSLGGAAYNEQFF.

This clone was detected once. The CDR3 DNA is TGTGCCATCAGTGGGCCGGACTCGAACACCGGGGAGCTGTTTTTT. Amino acid sequence: CAISGPDSNTGELFF. The chain combines TRBV10-3 with TRBJ2-2, with D perhaps matching TRBD2 (5 bases). V lost 4 bases and J 0 bases, leaving 9 bases between the germline ends. CDR1 ENHRY and CDR2 SYGVKD come from the germline V gene. CDR3 length equals 15 residues.

This sequence joins TRBV12-2 and TRBJ1-1; the table's D call TRBD1 went unverified against the DNA. TRBV12-2 is annotated as a pseudogene. The CDR3 is 17 amino acids. Here the CDR3 reads CASRLAKDSGMNTEAFF. The CDR3 DNA is TGTGCAAGTCGCTTAGCCAAGGACAGCGGCATGAACACTGAAGCTTTCTTT.

This chain links TRBV2 with TRBJ2-7; 9 nucleotides line up with TRBD1. Germline trimming cut 5 bases from V and 2 bases from J; bases unmatched to any gene: 7. CDR1 and CDR2 from the germline V gene are SNHLY and FYNNEI. CDR3 length: 15 amino acids. CDR3 protein: CASSSQGQGTYEQYF. CDR3 DNA: TGTGCCAGCAGTTCACAAGGACAGGGGACCTACGAGCAGTACTTC.

In the case of this clone: Other DNA sequences from this sample encode an identical CDR3 as well. The chain has TRBV2 and TRBJ1-5; TRBD1 agrees at 7 bases. Unmatched junction bases numbered 1, after V lost 6 bases and J lost 2 bases. The CDR3 is 13 amino acids. Germline CDR1 reads SNHLY; CDR2 reads FYNNEI. CDR3 nucleotides: TGTGCCAGCAGGGGGACAGGCAATCAGCCCCAGCATTTT. This encodes CASRGTGNQPQHF.

This chain uses TRBV27 with TRBJ2-7, with D possibly TRBD1 on 6 matching bases. This CDR3 has 13 residues. Trimming took 2 bases from V and 3 from J, leaving 8 bases between them. In germline, CDR1 is MNHEY, CDR2 SMNVEV (reference sequence). The CDR3 DNA follows: TGTGCCAGCAGTTTAGTGGACAGCTACGAGCAGTACTTC. Amino acid sequence: CASSLVDSYEQYF.

This chain uses TRBV4-3 with TRBJ2-7; no definite D call. V was shortened by 5 bases and J by 5 bases, with 13 bases between the two germline ends. The CDR3 covers 13 residues. Germline CDR1 is LGHNA and CDR2 is YSLEER. In DNA, the CDR3 is TGCGCCAGCAGCATGCAGGTTTACGACGAGCAGTACTTC. Encoded protein: CASSMQVYDEQYF.

The chain has TRBV7-2 and TRBJ1-2; 7 bases map to TRBD1. CDR3 length: 14 residues. Germline V gene data show CDR1 as SGHTA and CDR2 as FQGNSA. The V and J ends lost 5 bases and 1 base, in that order; junction bases with no gene match: 4. The CDR3 reads CASSPGTVNYGYTF. Here the CDR3 DNA reads TGTGCCAGCAGCCCCGGGACAGTTAACTATGGCTACACCTTC. The whole variable domain, filled in from reference TRBV7-2 and TRBJ1-2, reads GAGVSQSPSNKVTEKGKDVELRCDPISGHTALYWYRQSLGQGLEFLIYFQGNSAPDKSGLPSDRFSAERTGGSVSTLTIQRTQQEDSAVYLCASSPGTVNYGYTFGSGTRLTVV.

The genes are TRBV4-3 and TRBJ2-7, with no clear D. Germline-derived CDR1 and CDR2 are LGHNA and YSLEER. The CDR3 contains 14 residues. Trimming removed 0 bases from V and 2 bases from J, with 8 bases in between. The CDR3 protein is CASSQDMGTYEQYF. Written as DNA, the CDR3 is TGCGCCAGCAGCCAAGATATGGGCACCTACGAGCAGTACTTC.

The rearrangement joins TRBV5-1 to TRBJ2-3, with TRBD2 matching over 7 bases. The junction had 9 bases not matched to a gene; V was cut back by 0 bases and J by 2 bases. The CDR3 runs to 17 residues. Germline lookup yields CDR1 SGHRS and CDR2 YFSETQ. The CDR3 DNA sequence: TGCGCCAGCAGCTTGGGGGCTAGCGGATCTTACACAGATACGCAGTATTTT. Translating gives CASSLGASGSYTDTQYF.

This sequence joins TRBV7-3 and TRBJ1-6; D uncertain. The CDR3 runs to 15 residues. Trimming removed 1 base from V and 7 bases from J, with 11 bases in between. Germline CDR1 SGHTA, CDR2 FQGTGA. CDR3 sequence (DNA): TGTGCCAGCAGCTTAAGGGTAGAGTCGAATTCACCCCTCCACTTT. Translated, it gives CASSLRVESNSPLHF.

The rearrangement links TRBV15 to TRBJ2-7; 13 bases are a match to TRBD2. The CDR3 contains 20 residues. Germline V gives CDR1 LNHNV, CDR2 YYDKDF (reference sequence). V lost 0 bases and J lost 0; bases outside the gene matches: 11. The CDR3, as DNA: TGTGCCACCAGCAGAGATCGGAGCGGACTAGCGGGAGCAAACTCCTACGAGCAGTACTTC. This codes for CATSRDRSGLAGANSYEQYF.